The 24 T cell receptor beta chains reported below all come from one sample, sequenced in a study of T cell responses to AZD1222 COVID-19 vaccine. Sequencing was performed with immunoSEQ multiplex PCR; in TCRdb, only in-frame clones are kept and a portion is missing. The profile shows roughly 120,000 clones, around 84% of them singletons. Sequenced here: peripheral blood, sampled 28 days after the second AZD1222 dose. The origin of the receptors is an adult who received the AZD1222 COVID-19 vaccine.

The chain joins TRBV5-1 to TRBJ1-4; a possible D gene is TRBD1 (6 bases). This CDR3 comprises 16 residues. Germline CDR1 SGHRS, CDR2 YFSETQ. Trimming took off 2 bases at V and 6 bases at J, with 17 bases between the two ends. CDR3 residues: CASSFKGTGSDEKLFF. The CDR3 nucleotides are TGCGCCAGCAGCTTTAAAGGAACAGGGAGCGATGAAAAACTGTTTTTT.

The chain joins TRBV6-1 to TRBJ1-5; D call uncertain. Germline CDR1 and CDR2: MNHNS and SASEGT. This CDR3 spans 12 amino acids. V lost 0 bases, J lost 7 bases, and 4 bases lay in between. The CDR3 reads CASSEAPQPQHF. CDR3 in DNA: TGTGCCAGCAGTGAAGCGCCCCAGCCCCAGCATTTT.

The chain links TRBV27 to TRBJ1-1, with 9 bases lining up with TRBD1. V dropped 5 bases and J dropped 7; count of bases not matched to a gene: 8. In germline, CDR1 is MNHEY, CDR2 SMNVEV (reference sequence). This CDR3 comprises 14 residues. The chain's CDR3 is CASSQDRGYGEAFF. CDR3 DNA sequence: TGTGCCAGCAGTCAGGACAGGGGATATGGTGAAGCTTTCTTT.

The CDR3 region is CASSLEGGNQPQHF. The CDR3 DNA reads as TGTGCCAGCAGCTTGGAGGGGGGAAATCAGCCCCAGCATTTT. This chain uses TRBV5-5 with TRBJ1-5; possible D gene TRBD1, 6 bases. Germline V gene lookup returns CDR1 SGHKS and CDR2 YYEKEE (reference sequence). Trimming shortened V by 0 bases and J by 4 bases, and 8 bases separated the two germline ends. This CDR3 comprises 14 residues.

V is TRBV6-5 and J is TRBJ1-5; 7 positions match TRBD1. In germline, CDR1 is MNHEY, CDR2 SVGAGI. The length of the CDR3 is 14 residues. V lost 7 bases and J lost 6; bases outside the gene matches: 9. CDR3 in amino acids: CASIKQGFGQPQHF. CDR3 DNA: TGTGCCAGCATAAAACAGGGGTTCGGTCAGCCCCAGCATTTT.

As DNA, the CDR3 is TGTGCCAGCAGCTTAGGGAGTCCGGGGGCCCTAGAGTCAAAGACCCAGTACTTC. Its translation is CASSLGSPGALESKTQYF. This chain connects TRBV7-2 to TRBJ2-5; either TRBD1 or TRBD2 may supply D (6 bases each). V dropped 1 base and J dropped 6 bases, with 24 bases sitting between them. The germline V gene has CDR1 SGHTA and CDR2 FQGNSA. The CDR3 contains 18 residues.

This clone was detected ten times or more. The rearrangement joins TRBV7-9 to TRBJ1-1; D might be TRBD1 (5 bases). With 1 base removed from V and 5 bases from J, the gap between germline ends came to 20 bases. The length of the CDR3 is 17 residues. Germline-derived CDR1 and CDR2 are SEHNR and FQNEAQ (reference sequence). The CDR3 sequence: CASSLGSIGQGKTEAFF. In DNA form, the CDR3 reads TGTGCCAGCAGCTTAGGAAGTATAGGACAAGGAAAAACTGAAGCTTTCTTT.

The J gene is TRBJ1-6, the V gene TRBV27; D not certain. Germline V gene lookup returns CDR1 MNHEY and CDR2 SMNVEV (reference sequence). The CDR3 is 13 residues long. Trimming left V 5 bases short and J 10 bases short, with 12 bases between. The CDR3 is CASSTPEGSPLHF. The CDR3 bases are TGTGCCAGCAGTACACCCGAGGGCTCACCCCTCCACTTT.

This clone was seen a handful of times. V is TRBV5-3 and J is TRBJ2-2; 8 bases map to TRBD1. TRBV5-3 carries the ORF label, with uncertain function. This CDR3 region has 16 residues. The ends lost 0 bases at V and 3 bases at J; junction bases unmatched: 4. The CDR3 reads CARSLVRTGYTGELFF. CDR3 in DNA: TGTGCCAGAAGCTTGGTTCGGACAGGGTACACCGGGGAGCTGTTTTTT.

This chain uses TRBV5-6 with TRBJ1-5, with D perhaps TRBD1 (6 bases). The germline CDR1 and CDR2 sequences are SGHDT and YYEEEE. This CDR3 comprises 13 residues. Trimming cost V 1 base and J 6 bases, with 8 bases left between them. Here the CDR3 DNA reads TGTGCCAGCAGCTTGTTAGGGGGTCAGCCCCAGCATTTT. Its protein is CASSLLGGQPQHF.

This clone was detected only once. The rearrangement joins TRBV9 to TRBJ2-3; 10 nucleotides align to TRBD2. Germline V gene sequence: CDR1 SGDLS, CDR2 YYNGEE. Trimming cost V 3 bases and J 4 bases; bases outside gene matches: 5. The CDR3 contains 15 residues. CDR3 nucleotide sequence: TGTGCCAGCAGCGAAAGCGGGGGGGCCGCAGATACGCAGTATTTT. Protein: CASSESGGAADTQYF.

The chain recombines TRBV5-6 with TRBJ2-5; 9 bases align to TRBD1. The germline CDR1 and CDR2 sequences are SGHDT and YYEEEE. CDR3 length: 16 residues. V shed 2 bases, J shed 1 base, and the junction held 6 bases outside the gene matches. The DNA for the CDR3 is TGTGCCAGCAGCTTCTATTACAGGGGGCCCCAAGAGACCCAGTACTTC. Translating gives CASSFYYRGPQETQYF.

This rearrangement joins TRBV27 to TRBJ1-6, with TRBD1 matching over 7 bases. The V segment lost 5 bases and the J segment 7 bases; nucleotides outside the gene matches: 8. The CDR3 totals 15 residues. CDR1 and CDR2 (germline): MNHEY, SMNVEV (reference sequence). The CDR3 nucleotides are TGTGCCAGCAGTCAAACAGGGGATGGGAATTCACCCCTCCACTTT. This gives the protein CASSQTGDGNSPLHF.

V is TRBV29-1 and J is TRBJ2-5, with D maybe TRBD2 (5 bases). V lost 4 bases, J lost 2 bases, and 8 bases lay in between. CDR3 size: 12 residues. In germline, CDR1 is SQVTM, CDR2 ANQGSEA. The CDR3 bases are TGCAGCGTTGTCAGCGGTCAAGAGACCCAGTACTTC. Encoded protein: CSVVSGQETQYF.

The rearrangement uses TRBV24-1 and TRBJ2-7, with 12 bases aligning to TRBD1. Looked up from germline, CDR1 is KGHDR and CDR2 is SFDVKD. Trimming at V came to 2 bases and at J to 5 bases, leaving 6 bases not matched to a gene. The CDR3 has 16 amino acids. The CDR3 region is CATSDSGTGGINEQYF. CDR3 DNA: TGTGCCACCAGTGATTCCGGGACAGGGGGCATTAACGAGCAGTACTTC.

The V and J genes are TRBV7-2 and TRBJ1-2, with 9 positions matching TRBD1. V shed 5 bases, J shed 8 bases, and the junction held 6 bases outside the gene matches. CDR3 length: 13 amino acids. Germline V gene lookup returns CDR1 SGHTA and CDR2 FQGNSA. The CDR3 bases are TGTGCCAGCAGCGAAGGGACAGGGCACGGCTACACCTTC. It codes for CASSEGTGHGYTF.

The chain has TRBV4-1 and TRBJ1-5; D gene ambiguous. The CDR3 totals 19 residues. Germline CDR1 and CDR2: MGHRA and YSYEKL. V was pared by 2 bases and J by 6 bases, with 26 bases between. Written as DNA, the CDR3 is TGCGCCAGCAGCCAAAGGTTTGATACTGGACCGGGAAGTACTCAGCCCCAGCATTTT. Translated, it gives CASSQRFDTGPGSTQPQHF.

The V and J genes are TRBV7-8 and TRBJ1-2, with D hard to call. The CDR3 loop spans 14 amino acids. Germline V CDR1 and CDR2: SGHVS, FQNEAQ. V lost 5 bases to trimming and J lost 3 bases, with 13 bases between them. The CDR3 DNA reads as TGTGCCAGCAGCCGTCAGAGGACCGACTATGGCTACACCTTC. Translation gives CASSRQRTDYGYTF.

CDR3: CASSFRGSGANVLTF. The DNA of the CDR3 is TGTGCCAGCAGTTTCCGTGGCTCTGGGGCCAACGTCCTGACTTTC. The rearrangement joins TRBV27 to TRBJ2-6, with no clear D. Germline V gene sequence: CDR1 MNHEY, CDR2 SMNVEV (reference sequence). Trimming cost V 3 bases and J 0 bases, with 6 bases left between them. The CDR3 runs 15 residues.

This rearrangement joins TRBV6-5 to TRBJ2-5; 8 bases match TRBD1. This CDR3 is built from 15 residues. Per germline, CDR1 MNHEY and CDR2 SVGAGI. Trimming at V came to 6 bases and at J to 0 bases, leaving 6 bases not matched to a gene. The CDR3 DNA follows: TGTGCCAGCAGCTACATACAGGGGGACCAAGAGACCCAGTACTTC. Amino acids: CASSYIQGDQETQYF.

This sequence joins TRBV7-9 and TRBJ2-7; unclear D gene. Germline V gene sequence: CDR1 SEHNR, CDR2 FQNEAQ (reference sequence). The CDR3 consists of 17 residues. Trimming took 2 bases from V and 0 from J, leaving 17 bases between them. The CDR3 DNA is TGTGCCAGCAGCTTAACCCCGGGTAGCCGAGCCTCCTACGAGCAGTACTTC. This encodes CASSLTPGSRASYEQYF.

The chain combines TRBV28 with TRBJ1-2; D is perhaps TRBD1 (6 bases). Deletions cut 6 bases from V and 5 bases from J, with 16 bases between. CDR3 length: 14 residues. Germline V gives CDR1 MDHEN, CDR2 SYDVKM. This CDR3 is CASRPRGGAYGYTF. The CDR3 DNA is TGTGCCAGCAGGCCTAGGGGGGGCGCTTATGGCTACACCTTC.

CDR3 DNA sequence: TGTGCCAGCAGCTTAGAGATGGTGTCTGAGCAGTTCTTC. It encodes CASSLEMVSEQFF. This chain connects TRBV7-6 to TRBJ2-1; D gene unclear. The CDR3 has 13 residues. Germline values: CDR1 SGHVS, CDR2 FNYEAQ. Trimming removed 1 base from V and 9 bases from J, with 10 bases in between.

This clone has just one count. The chain is built from TRBV2 and TRBJ2-7, with TRBD2 matching 13 bases. CDR3 length: 14 amino acids. After removal of 4 bases from V and 5 bases from J, the junction contained 2 bases not matched to a gene. CDR1 and CDR2 (germline): SNHLY, FYNNEI. The CDR3 coding sequence is TGTGCCAGCAGTGGACTAGCGGGAGGTCACGAGCAGTACTTC. It encodes CASSGLAGGHEQYF.